This note documents a single TCR beta chain sequence. The antigen remains undetermined. This entry is derived from a study of T-cell memory formation after mild COVID-19. Study results and caveats: A second wave expanding day 15 to 37 was CD4+-biased; contracting clones were balanced. In pre-infection memory, a portion of responding clones appeared, which suggested that cross-reactive memory joined.

CDR3 length equals 15 residues. V lost 4 bases to trimming and J lost 0 bases, with 14 bases between them. CDR1 and CDR2 from the germline V gene are SGHDT and YYEEEE. Constant-segment primers and 5'RACE yielded cDNA libraries for TCR alpha and TCR beta, each carrying sample barcodes and UMIs. TCRdb called the 5' RACE reads again in MiXCR, with one record for every CDR3 protein. The top ten hold about 20% of the sample, which has hundreds of thousands of distinct CDR3 sequences, around 8% seen once. The sequenced sample was PBMCs or a T cell subset sorted from them (not recorded which). This clonotype originated in a young man who had mild COVID-19 (a few samples of this study predate the infection). Cell type and time point are not known. The chain combines TRBV5-6 with TRBJ2-7; D may be TRBD1 (7 bases). CDR3 in amino acids: CASSRGTAFSYEQYF. CDR3 nucleotide sequence: TGTGCCAGCAGCCGCGGGACAGCCTTCTCCTACGAGCAGTACTTC. Combining the CDR3 with reference TRBV5-6 and TRBJ2-7 gives the whole variable domain DAGVTQSPTHLIKTRGQQVTLRCSPKSGHDTVSWYQQALGQGPQFIFQYYEEEERQRGNFPDRFSGHQFPNYSSELNVNALLLGDSALYLCASSRGTAFSYEQYFGPGTRLTVT.